The entry below describes one TCR beta chain. Its antigen is unknown. This specimen comes from a study of post-analysis software for immune sequencing data. About the research overall: Courses of disease covered relapsing-remitting, secondary progressive and progressive-relapsing multiple sclerosis.

Study conclusions and caveats: Comparison of patients with controls showed about 5 TRBV segments more frequent in patients, TRBV5-6, TRBV5-1 and TRBV20-1 among them. Normalized Chao1 diversity was significantly lower in multiple sclerosis patients than in controls. By F measure, samples from a shared preparation batch strongly co-clustered.

With 2 bases clipped from V and 7 bases from J, the junction kept 18 bases outside the gene matches. The CDR3 consists of 19 residues. CDR1 and CDR2 from the germline V gene are LGHNA and YNFKEQ. Incorporated into the TCR beta cDNA libraries were unique molecular identifiers, which served to reduce PCR and sequencing biases. T cells, about 0.95 to 10 million of them, yielded roughly 0.5 million cDNA molecules. TCRdb itself ran the PCR reads through MiXCR, one entry per CDR3 protein. Among 600,000 to 700,000 distinct CDR3 sequences listed, around 60% were seen once. The chain links TRBV4-2 to TRBJ2-1, with 9 nucleotides matching TRBD2. Sequencing was done on a sample of blood. This clonotype was sampled from a girl aged 2 to 9 with multiple sclerosis. CDR3 bases: TGTGCCAGCAGCCAAAGACCCCCTATTGGGCGGGAGGGCCCTAATGAGCAGTTCTTC. Its protein product is CASSQRPPIGREGPNEQFF.